This T cell receptor beta chain was captured in a study of T-cell reconstitution after alpha-beta-depleted transplantation in children. In germline, CDR1 is MNHEY, CDR2 SMNVEV (reference sequence). The CDR3 has 14 amino acids. J gave up 3 bases and V 6 bases, and 5 bases lay outside the gene matches. Preparation of the TCRbeta library involved a method that used unique molecular identifiers. TCRdb ran MiXCR on the PCR reads and lists one entry per CDR3 protein. Of over 200,000 distinct CDR3 sequences listed, about a tenth are singletons. The genes are TRBV27 and TRBJ1-5; 7 bases agree with TRBD1. This sequence originates from a child under three years old with acute myeloid leukemia, due to receive a stem cell transplant. The starting material was PBMCs, obtained before TCRalphabeta/CD19-depleted stem cell transplant. CDR3 bases: TGTGCCAGCAGGAGGGGGCGCCCCAATCAGCCCCAGCATTTT. Translating it yields CASRRGRPNQPQHF.